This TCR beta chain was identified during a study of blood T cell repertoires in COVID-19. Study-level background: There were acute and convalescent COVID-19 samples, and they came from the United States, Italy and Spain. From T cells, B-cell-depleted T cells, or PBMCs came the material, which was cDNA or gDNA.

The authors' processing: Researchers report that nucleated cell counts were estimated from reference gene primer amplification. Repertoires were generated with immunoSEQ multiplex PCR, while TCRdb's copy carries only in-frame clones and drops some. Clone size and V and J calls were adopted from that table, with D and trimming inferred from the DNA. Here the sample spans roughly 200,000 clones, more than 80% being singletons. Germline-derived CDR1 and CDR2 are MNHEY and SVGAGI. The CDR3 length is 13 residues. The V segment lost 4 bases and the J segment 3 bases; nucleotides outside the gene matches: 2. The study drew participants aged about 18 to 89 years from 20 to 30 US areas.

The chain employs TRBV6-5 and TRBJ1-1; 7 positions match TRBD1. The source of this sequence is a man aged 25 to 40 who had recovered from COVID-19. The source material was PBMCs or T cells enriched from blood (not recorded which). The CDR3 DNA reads TGTGCCAGCAGTTTCCAGGGGGACACTGAAGCTTTCTTT. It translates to CASSFQGDTEAFF.